The 8 T cell receptor beta chains below come from one sample, sequenced in a study of vaccination and CD4 T cells after COVID-19. Time point: late sampling 161 to 241 days after vaccination in a few convalescent patients. One entry per CDR3 protein, called by TCRdb with MiXCR from the PCR reads. The profile shows tens of thousands of distinct CDR3 sequences, approximately 49% of them singletons. Sequences were derived from CD4+ T cells from blood, sampled about 7 months after SARS-CoV-2 vaccination. The origin of the receptors is a human donor who had recovered from COVID-19.

The chain uses TRBV2 and TRBJ2-7, with D tentatively TRBD1 or TRBD2 (5 bases each). The CDR3 has 16 residues. V was pared by 7 bases and J by 2 bases, with 21 bases between. Germline V gene sequence: CDR1 SNHLY, CDR2 FYNNEI. In DNA form, the CDR3 reads TGTGCCAGCACTGCACCAACTACCGGGACCGCCTACGAGCAGTACTTC. It specifies CASTAPTTGTAYEQYF.

This chain connects TRBV2 to TRBJ2-7; 7 positions agree with TRBD1. J gave up 3 bases and V 3 bases, and 8 bases lay outside the gene matches. Per the germline V gene, CDR1 is SNHLY and CDR2 is FYNNEI. The CDR3 consists of 15 residues. As DNA, the CDR3 is TGTGCCAGCAGTGAGTTTCGGGACAGCCTCTACGAGCAGTACTTC. Residues: CASSEFRDSLYEQYF.

This chain connects TRBV29-1 to TRBJ2-7; 8 positions agree with TRBD1. Germline loops: CDR1 SQVTM, CDR2 ANQGSEA. J was trimmed by 2 bases and V by 5 bases; bases with no gene match: 5. This CDR3 comprises 13 residues. The CDR3 coding sequence is TGCAGCGTTAGTAGGGACAGGACCTACGAGCAGTACTTC. Amino acid sequence: CSVSRDRTYEQYF.

Comment on this clonotype: At one boundary the junction diverges from the germline segment, which might be a read error. The chain has TRBV18 and TRBJ2-3, with 7 positions matching TRBD1. Germline CDR1 is KGHSH and CDR2 is LQKENI. CDR3 size: 15 residues. The CDR3 reads CASSRLQGKADTQYF. For the CDR3, the DNA is TGTGCCAGTTCACGTTTACAGGGGAAGGCAGATACGCAGTATTTT.

The genes are TRBV7-6 and TRBJ2-5, with 10 positions matching TRBD2. In germline, CDR1 is SGHVS, CDR2 FNYEAQ. V trimming: 2 bases; J trimming: 1 base; junction bases outside the gene matches: 7. The CDR3 loop spans 17 amino acids. DNA of the CDR3: TGTGCCAGCAGCTTAAGACGTGGACTAGCGGCCCAAGAGACCCAGTACTTC. This gives the protein CASSLRRGLAAQETQYF.

The chain employs TRBV20-1 and TRBJ2-3; TRBD2 aligns across 7 bases. The ends lost 0 bases at V and 2 bases at J; junction bases unmatched: 11. The germline CDR1 and CDR2 sequences are DFQATT and SNEGSKA (reference sequence). The CDR3 extends over 17 amino acids. The CDR3 coding sequence is TGCAGTGCTAGAGATCTCGTCCAGCGGGATTACACAGATACGCAGTATTTT. Amino acids: CSARDLVQRDYTDTQYF.

This clonotype showed up just a few times. The chain has TRBV20-1 and TRBJ1-6; D call uncertain. V was clipped by 3 bases and J by 9 bases, with 12 bases between them. CDR3 length equals 13 residues. The germline CDR1 and CDR2 sequences are DFQATT and SNEGSKA (reference sequence). CDR3 bases: TGCAGTGCTAGGGAGCGGTCGGGTTCACCCCTCCACTTT. This encodes CSARERSGSPLHF.

The chain uses TRBV12-3 or TRBV12-4 and TRBJ2-3; D might be TRBD1 (5 bases). The CDR3 runs to 15 residues. V lost 1 base, J lost 2 bases, and 10 bases lay in between. CDR3 coding DNA: TGTGCCAGCAGTTTAGGGGGCTCCCCCACAGATACGCAGTATTTT. Protein product: CASSLGGSPTDTQYF.